The clone carrying this TCR beta chain was seen many times. Its antigen is unknown. CD25-based Treg depletion was applied to purified naive CD4+ T cells. The germline gives CDR1 LGHNA, CDR2 YSLEER. After removal of 4 bases from V and 4 bases from J, the junction contained 3 bases not matched to a gene. There are 14 residues in the CDR3. MiXCR, run by TCRdb on the 5' RACE reads, gives a single entry per CDR3 protein. The sample carries roughly 39,000 distinct CDR3 sequences, around 18% recorded once. Study-level points and caveats: Tumor Treg TCRs overlapped most with tumor naive CD4+ cells. Tumor memory CD4+ T cell TCR gene usage clustered with blood and lymph node memory CD4+ cells and lymph node naive CD4+ cells.

The TCR comes from a female donor with breast cancer. The sample was naive CD4+ T cells sorted from a lymph node. Regarding subset: naive CD4+ T cells, CD4+CD45RA+CD25-. The chain is built from TRBV4-3 and TRBJ1-5; 8 bases fit TRBD1. The CDR3 is CASSLRTGNQPQHF. The DNA for the CDR3 is TGCGCCAGCAGCCTCCGGACAGGGAATCAGCCCCAGCATTTT.